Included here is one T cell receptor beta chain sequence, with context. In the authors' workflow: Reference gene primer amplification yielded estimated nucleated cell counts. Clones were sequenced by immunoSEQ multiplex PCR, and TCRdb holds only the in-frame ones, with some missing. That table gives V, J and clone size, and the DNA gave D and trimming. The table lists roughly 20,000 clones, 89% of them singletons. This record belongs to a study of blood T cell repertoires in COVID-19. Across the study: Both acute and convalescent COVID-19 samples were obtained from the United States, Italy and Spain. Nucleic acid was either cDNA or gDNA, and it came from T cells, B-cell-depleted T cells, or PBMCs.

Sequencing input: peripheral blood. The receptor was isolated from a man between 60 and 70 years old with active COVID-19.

The CDR3 region has the DNA TGTGCCAGCAGCTTATATCCTCCGGGACAATTAAACACTGAAGCTTTCTTT. Its translation: CASSLYPPGQLNTEAFF. This chain connects TRBV7-3 to TRBJ1-1; tentative D call: TRBD1 (6 bases). Germline V gene lookup returns CDR1 SGHTA and CDR2 FQGTGA. CDR3 length: 17 residues. Trimming removed 2 bases from V and 2 bases from J, with 18 bases in between.